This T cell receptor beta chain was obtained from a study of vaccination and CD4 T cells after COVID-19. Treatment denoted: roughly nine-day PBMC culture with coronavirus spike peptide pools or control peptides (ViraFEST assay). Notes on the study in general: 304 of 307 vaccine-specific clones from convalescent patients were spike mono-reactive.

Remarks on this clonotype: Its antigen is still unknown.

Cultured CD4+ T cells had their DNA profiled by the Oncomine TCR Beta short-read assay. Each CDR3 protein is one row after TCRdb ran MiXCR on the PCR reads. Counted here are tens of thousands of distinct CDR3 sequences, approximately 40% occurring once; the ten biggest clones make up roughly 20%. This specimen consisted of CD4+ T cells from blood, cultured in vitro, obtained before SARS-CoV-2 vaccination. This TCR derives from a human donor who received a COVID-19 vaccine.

CDR3: CAISVRGAPYNEQFF. CDR3 nucleotide sequence: TGTGCCATCAGTGTCCGGGGGGCCCCCTACAATGAGCAGTTCTTC. The V and J genes are TRBV10-3 and TRBJ2-1; TRBD2 is a possible D gene (7 bases). The germline gives CDR1 ENHRY, CDR2 SYGVKD. The CDR3 spans 15 residues. V was pared by 4 bases and J by 2 bases, with 12 bases between.